The 2 T cell receptor beta chains given below trace back to one sample, sequenced in a study of T cells in Graves' hyperthyroidism and ophthalmopathy (dated by TCRdb to the late 2010s). The library was generated by multiplex PCR. Instrument on record: Illumina HiSeq 2000. TCR beta CDR3 regions were amplified from RNA transcripts. The first round of RT-PCR for the TCR CDR3 was performed with the HTBI primer set and the Qiagen OneStep RT-PCR kit. In-frame beta chains were kept once TCRdb had trimmed the public reads at Q25 with fastp and called clones with MiXCR. Every entry covers one CDR3 protein and lists the most common genes and DNA from its rows. This sample comprises more than 350,000 distinct CDR3 sequences, roughly 15% of them detected only once. About 21% of the sample comes from the top ten. The sample consisted of blood. Receptor source: a woman aged 55-70 years with Graves' ophthalmopathy.

This chain connects TRBV28 to TRBJ1-5; TRBD1 is a possible D gene (6 bases). The CDR3 has 15 residues. V was cut by 6 bases and J by 0 bases, with 12 bases left in between. Germline V gives CDR1 MDHEN, CDR2 SYDVKM. DNA for the CDR3: TGTGCCAGCAGCCTGACAGGATATAGCAATCAGCCCCAGCATTTT. Amino acid sequence: CASSLTGYSNQPQHF.

The table lists this clonotype with many counts. The CDR3 DNA sequence: TGTGCCAGCAGCATGACCCGCGGCGAGCAGTTCTTC. This gives the protein CASSMTRGEQFF. The V call is TRBV11-3, the J call TRBJ2-1; D is unclear. The CDR3 length is 12 residues. Trimming removed 5 bases at V and 10 bases at J, with 12 bases between. The germline V gene encodes CDR1 SGHNT and CDR2 YENEEA.